This T cell receptor (beta chain) was identified in a study of T cell changes during pregnancy in multiple sclerosis. The assay was immunoSEQ multiplex PCR, and TCRdb's table has in-frame clones only and misses some. The sample has about 50,000 clones; around 94% are singletons. The TCR sequence derives from a female donor with multiple sclerosis, enrolled in a pregnancy study. The material sequenced was CD4+ T cells from peripheral blood mononuclear cells, taken in the third trimester of pregnancy.

The CDR3 protein is CASSQVGQKNTGELFF. The DNA for the CDR3 is TGCGCCAGCAGCCAAGTCGGACAGAAGAACACCGGGGAGCTGTTTTTT. This chain links TRBV4-1 with TRBJ2-2, with TRBD1 as a possible D gene (6 bases). CDR3 length: 16 residues. The ends were cut back, 1 base at V and 1 base at J, with 10 bases in the middle. The germline gives CDR1 MGHRA, CDR2 YSYEKL.